This TCR beta chain was sequenced for a study of post-analysis software for immune sequencing data. On the study more broadly: The disease courses covered relapsing-remitting, secondary progressive and progressive-relapsing multiple sclerosis. Study-wide points: Significantly lower normalized Chao1 diversity was found in patients with multiple sclerosis relative to controls. Strong co-clustering by F measure was evident for samples that had been prepared in the same batch. About 5 TRBV segments, including TRBV5-6, TRBV5-1 and TRBV20-1, were more frequent in patients than controls.

On this clonotype: The antigen remains undetermined.

Each TCR beta cDNA library carried unique molecular identifiers. The authors obtained roughly 500,000 cDNA molecules from approximately 0.95 to 9.8 million T cells. TCRdb recomputed calls from the PCR reads with MiXCR, one row per CDR3 protein. The table lists fewer than 850,000 distinct CDR3 sequences, under 60% of them singletons. Germline lookup yields CDR1 SGHTA and CDR2 FQGTGA. There are 13 residues in the CDR3. The sequencing sample was made of blood. This chain joins TRBV7-3 and TRBJ2-5; D not resolved. The J call may be in error: the DNA end matches TRBJ2-7 better. The sequence derives from a girl aged 5-17 years with multiple sclerosis. The CDR3 DNA sequence: TGTGCCAGCAGCCCCGGGCCCCCCTACGAGCAGTACTTC. Its translation: CASSPGPPYEQYF.